Listed below are T cell receptor beta chains from one sample, sequenced in a study of human T cells and chemical hapten exposure. TCRdb reanalysed the RACE reads using MiXCR and keeps one entry per CDR3 protein. The sample includes tens of thousands of distinct CDR3 sequences, roughly 9.9% seen only once; the top ten take about 14%. The material was whole blood, obtained in connection with sensitization to the hapten diphenylcyclopropenone (DPC). The source of these receptors is a middle-aged woman with alopecia areata. Some clones in this sample may be carry-over from other donors' samples. Both conserved end residues are part of each CDR3. A D gene is named only where the DNA matches it firmly. A clone size is listed for some rows: how often the clone was seen (once, few, many), or a class if it is expanded.

cdr3_aa cdr3_nt j_call v_call clone_size d_call
CSAREGRGINEQFF TGCAGTGCTAGAGAGGGGAGGGGGATCAATGAGCAGTTCTTC TRBJ2-1 TRBV20-1 - -
CASSQDEWGEQYF TGTGCCAGCAGCCAAGATGAATGGGGCGAGCAGTACTTC TRBJ2-7 TRBV4-2 many -
CSASQSHTGELFF TGCAGTGCCTCACAGTCCCACACCGGGGAGCTGTTTTTT TRBJ2-2 TRBV20-1 many -
CASSQGGDPNEQFF TGTGCCAGCAGCCAAGGAGGCGACCCCAATGAGCAGTTCTTC TRBJ2-1 TRBV4-2 many -
CASSPLGATDQPQHF TGTGCCAGCAGTCCCCTGGGAGCAACCGATCAGCCCCAGCATTTT TRBJ1-5 TRBV27 - -
CSARVGTSKYEQYF TGCAGTGCTAGAGTGGGGACTAGCAAGTACGAGCAGTACTTC TRBJ2-7 TRBV20-1 many TRBD2
CASTPVGAGANVLTF TGTGCCAGCACTCCCGTGGGGGCCGGGGCCAACGTCCTGACTTTC TRBJ2-6 TRBV6-2/TRBV6-3 many -
CSVEGVNTEAFF TGCAGCGTTGAGGGAGTAAACACTGAAGCTTTCTTT TRBJ1-1 TRBV29-1 many -
CASSHPTRGLANFNEQFF TGTGCCAGCAGCCATCCAACCCGCGGACTAGCCAATTTCAATGAGCAGTTCTTC TRBJ2-1 TRBV9 - TRBD2
CSVEDRLYEQYF TGCAGCGTTGAAGATCGCCTCTACGAGCAGTACTTC TRBJ2-7 TRBV29-1 many -
CASSLRDFNQPQHF TGTGCCAGCAGCTTGAGGGACTTTAATCAGCCCCAGCATTTT TRBJ1-5 TRBV5-5 once -
CASSWTGEAFF TGTGCCAGCAGTTGGACAGGTGAAGCTTTCTTT TRBJ1-1 TRBV6-6 - TRBD1
CASSLRIRGPPETQYF TGTGCCAGCAGCTTACGGATCAGGGGGCCTCCGGAGACCCAGTACTTC TRBJ2-5 TRBV5-6 many TRBD1
CATSTYRASGNTIYF TGTGCCACCAGCACCTACAGGGCCTCTGGAAACACCATATATTTT TRBJ1-3 TRBV15 many -
CASSVGQGLKTQYF TGTGCCAGCAGTGTGGGACAGGGGTTGAAGACCCAGTACTTC TRBJ2-5 TRBV27 - TRBD1
CASSPNRDAYNEQFF TGTGCCAGCAGTCCTAATAGGGACGCTTACAATGAGCAGTTCTTC TRBJ2-1 TRBV27 many -
CASSGTEPYGYTF TGTGCCAGCAGCGGGACGGAACCTTATGGCTACACCTTC TRBJ1-2 TRBV12-3/TRBV12-4 many -